This T cell receptor (beta chain) derives from a study of blood T cells in healthy people across ages. Concerning this clonotype itself: Its antigen is not identified.

Study-wide results and caveats: Underestimates were what the diversity estimates from one million T cells were considered to be. The recorded TCR beta diversity per million T cells decreased in a roughly linear manner with age.

This CDR3 spans 16 amino acids. Germline values: CDR1 MNHEY, CDR2 SVGAGI. V dropped 3 bases and J dropped 3 bases, with 18 bases sitting between them. Sample-barcoded 5' priming and a J-beta primer mix drove a second PCR of about 6 to 12 cycles. TCRdb fed the 5' RACE reads into MiXCR, producing one record per CDR3 protein. Here the sample spans 650,000 to 800,000 distinct CDR3 sequences, under 45% being singletons. Sequencing was done on a sample of blood. The V call is TRBV6-5, the J call TRBJ2-7; D unresolved. The sequence was collected from a man aged 55 to 70 in good health. The CDR3, as DNA: TGTGCCAGCAGTTATCAGGTTCCCCCTCAAAACTACGAGCAGTACTTC. Translating it yields CASSYQVPPQNYEQYF.